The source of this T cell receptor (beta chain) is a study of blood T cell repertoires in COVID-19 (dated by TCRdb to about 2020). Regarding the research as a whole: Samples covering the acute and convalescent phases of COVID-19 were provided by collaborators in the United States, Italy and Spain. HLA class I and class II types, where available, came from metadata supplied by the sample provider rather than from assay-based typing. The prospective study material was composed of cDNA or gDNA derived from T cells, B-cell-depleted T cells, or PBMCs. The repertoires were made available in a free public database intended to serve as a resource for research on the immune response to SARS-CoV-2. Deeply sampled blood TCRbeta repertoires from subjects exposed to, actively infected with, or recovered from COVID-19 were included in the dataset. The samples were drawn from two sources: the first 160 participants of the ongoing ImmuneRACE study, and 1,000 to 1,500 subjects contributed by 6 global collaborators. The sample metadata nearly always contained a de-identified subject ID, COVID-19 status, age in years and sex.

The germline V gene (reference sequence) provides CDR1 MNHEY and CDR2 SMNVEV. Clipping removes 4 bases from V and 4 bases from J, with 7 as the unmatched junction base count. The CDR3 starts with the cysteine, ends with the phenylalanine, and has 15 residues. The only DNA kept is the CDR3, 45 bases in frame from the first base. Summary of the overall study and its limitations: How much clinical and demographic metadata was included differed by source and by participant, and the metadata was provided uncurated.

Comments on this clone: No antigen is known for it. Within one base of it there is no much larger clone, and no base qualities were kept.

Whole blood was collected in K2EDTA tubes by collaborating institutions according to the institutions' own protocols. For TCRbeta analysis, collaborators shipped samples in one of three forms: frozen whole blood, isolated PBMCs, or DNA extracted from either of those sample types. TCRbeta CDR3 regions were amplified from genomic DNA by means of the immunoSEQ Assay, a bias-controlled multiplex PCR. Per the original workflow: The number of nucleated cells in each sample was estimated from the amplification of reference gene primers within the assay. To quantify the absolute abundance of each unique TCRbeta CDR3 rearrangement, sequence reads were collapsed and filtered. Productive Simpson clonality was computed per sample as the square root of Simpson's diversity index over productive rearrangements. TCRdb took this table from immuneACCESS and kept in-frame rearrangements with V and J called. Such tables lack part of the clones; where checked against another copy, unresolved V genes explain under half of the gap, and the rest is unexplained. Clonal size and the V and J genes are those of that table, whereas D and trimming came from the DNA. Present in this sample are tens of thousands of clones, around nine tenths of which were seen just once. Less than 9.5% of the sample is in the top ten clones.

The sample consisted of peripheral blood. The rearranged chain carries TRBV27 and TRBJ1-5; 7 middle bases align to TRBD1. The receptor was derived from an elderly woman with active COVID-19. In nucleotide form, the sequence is TGTGCCAGCAGTTGGGGGCAGGGGGGTAATCAGCCCCAGCATTTT. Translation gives CASSWGQGGNQPQHF.